These 21 T cell receptor beta chains originate from one sample sequenced in a study of T cells in Graves' hyperthyroidism and ophthalmopathy. Amplification of TCR beta CDR3 regions was performed using RNA transcripts as template. HTBI primers were employed in a first-round RT-PCR of the TCR CDR3. TCRdb called the multiplex PCR reads again in MiXCR, with one record for every CDR3 protein. The table has more than 350,000 distinct CDR3 sequences, about 15% seen once; the top ten hold roughly 33%. The sequenced material came from blood. These receptors were collected from a woman aged 25 to 45 with Graves' hyperthyroidism.

The chain links TRBV11-2 to TRBJ2-1; D unclear. V was clipped by 2 bases and J by 8 bases, with 13 bases between them. Looked up from germline, CDR1 is SGHAT and CDR2 is FQNNGV. This CDR3 region has 14 residues. The CDR3, as DNA: TGTGCCAGCAGCTTACAAAGGACCAGTGATGAGCAGTTCTTC. This encodes CASSLQRTSDEQFF. Supplemented by reference TRBV11-2 and TRBJ2-1, the full variable domain reads EAGVAQSPRYKIIEKRQSVAFWCNPISGHATLYWYQQILGQGPKLLIQFQNNGVVDDSQLPKDRFSAERLKGVDSTLKIQPAKLEDSAVYLCASSLQRTSDEQFFGPGTRLTVL.

Only a few counts were recorded for this clonotype. The chain has TRBV6-1 and TRBJ2-2; 10 bases fit TRBD2. The CDR3 has 19 amino acids. Per germline, CDR1 MNHNS and CDR2 SASEGT. The ends lost 5 bases at V and 5 bases at J; junction bases unmatched: 17. The DNA for the CDR3 is TGTGCCAGCAGTACAACCGTGGCTAGCGGGAGCCTTGGGACCGGGGAGCTGTTTTTT. This sequence encodes CASSTTVASGSLGTGELFF.

V is TRBV5-1 and J is TRBJ2-2; D may correspond to TRBD1 or TRBD2 (5 bases each). Germline V CDR1 and CDR2: SGHRS, YFSETQ. The V gene lost 2 bases and the J gene lost 2 bases, with 7 bases spanning the gap. The CDR3 spans 14 residues. The chain's CDR3 is CASSFGANTGELFF. The CDR3 region has the DNA TGCGCCAGCAGCTTCGGGGCAAACACCGGGGAGCTGTTTTTT.

This clonotype was observed at least ten times. The chain links TRBV2 to TRBJ2-1, with 9 positions matching TRBD2. Germline lookup yields CDR1 SNHLY and CDR2 FYNNEI. V lost 8 bases, J lost 9 bases, and 8 bases stayed unmatched. This CDR3 contains 13 residues. The CDR3 loop is CASGLRREGEQFF. The CDR3 DNA follows: TGTGCCAGCGGTTTACGGCGGGAGGGTGAGCAGTTCTTC.

This clonotype was detected ten times or more. V is TRBV27 and J is TRBJ1-4, with TRBD1 matching over 7 bases. Germline CDR1 and CDR2: MNHEY and SMNVEV (reference sequence). This CDR3 has 12 amino acids. J lost 7 bases, V lost 5 bases, and 1 base had no gene match. The CDR3 region has the DNA TGTGCCAGCAGTCGGACAGGTGAAAAACTGTTTTTT. Protein product: CASSRTGEKLFF.

The V gene is TRBV11-1, the J gene TRBJ2-2, with unresolved D. The CDR3 has 12 residues. Between the trimmed V and J ends, which lost 5 bases and 6 bases, there was a span of 7 bases. The germline CDR1 and CDR2 sequences are SGHAT and FQDESV (reference sequence). In DNA, the CDR3 is TGTGCCAGCAGCCCGGACCCCGGGGAGCTGTTTTTT. Protein sequence: CASSPDPGELFF.

This clonotype appeared a few times. The genes are TRBV2 and TRBJ2-7; D could derive from TRBD1 or TRBD2 (6 bases each). The CDR3 is 13 amino acids. The germline CDR1 and CDR2 sequences are SNHLY and FYNNEI. V lost 7 bases and J 6 bases, leaving 16 bases between the germline ends. The CDR3 sequence is CASTWGALSEQYF. The CDR3 DNA is TGTGCCAGCACTTGGGGGGCGCTAAGCGAGCAGTACTTC.

As regards this clonotype: Given a much more abundant clone one base away, this may be a read error. The rearrangement uses TRBV12-3 or TRBV12-4 and TRBJ2-3; unclear D gene. The CDR3 has 12 residues. CDR3 in DNA: TGTGGCAGCAGCCTTAAAGTAGATACGCAGTATTTT. It yields the protein CGSSLKVDTQYF.

This clonotype was recorded at least ten times. The genes are TRBV20-1 and TRBJ1-1; maybe TRBD1 (5 bases). V was shortened by 3 bases and J by 0 bases, with 14 bases between the two germline ends. Germline values: CDR1 DFQATT, CDR2 SNEGSKA (reference sequence). The CDR3 loop spans 15 amino acids. The chain's CDR3 is CSASQPGPLNTEAFF. In DNA, the CDR3 is TGCAGTGCTAGCCAGCCGGGACCGCTGAACACTGAAGCTTTCTTT.

The J gene is TRBJ1-3, the V gene TRBV10-3; no clear D. Trimming took off 3 bases at V and 4 bases at J, with 16 bases between the two ends. This CDR3 is 16 amino acids long. Germline V CDR1 and CDR2: ENHRY, SYGVKD. The CDR3 bases are TGTGCCATCAGTGATCTTGGGGTGCAGAACGGAAACACCATATATTTT. This translates into CAISDLGVQNGNTIYF.

This clonotype showed up just a few times. The gene calls are TRBV30 and TRBJ2-2, with no clear D. V shed 2 bases and J shed 6 bases, with 13 bases lying between them. The CDR3 has 14 amino acids. Germline V gives CDR1 GTSNPN, CDR2 SVGIG (reference sequence). The CDR3 protein is CAWSPKLVAGELFF. In nucleotides, the CDR3 is TGTGCCTGGAGTCCCAAGTTGGTAGCCGGGGAGCTGTTTTTT. Variable domain in full (rest from reference TRBV30 and TRBJ2-2): SQTIHQWPATLVQPVGSPLSLECTVEGTSNPNLYWYRQAAGRGLQLLFYSVGIGQISSEVPQNLSASRPQDRQFILSSKKLLLSDSGFYLCAWSPKLVAGELFFGEGSRLTVL.

There are a few counts of this clonotype. The chain joins TRBV7-9 to TRBJ2-7, with D possibly called TRBD1 or TRBD2 (5 bases each). V gave up 6 bases and J gave up 5 bases, with 14 bases separating them. The germline V gene encodes CDR1 SEHNR and CDR2 FQNEAQ (reference sequence). The CDR3 is 13 residues long. CDR3 sequence (DNA): TGTGCCAGCAGTTCTCCAGGGAGAAACGAGCAGTACTTC. Translation: CASSSPGRNEQYF. The full variable domain, in which reference TRBV7-9 and TRBJ2-7 provide the parts outside the CDR3, is DTGVSQNPRHKITKRGQNVTFRCDPISEHNRLYWYRQTLGQGPEFLTYFQNEAQLEKSRLLSDRFSAERPKGSFSTLEIQRTEQGDSAMYLCASSSPGRNEQYFGPGTRLTVT.

There are many counts of this clonotype. The rearrangement links TRBV27 to TRBJ2-7; 8 bases agree with TRBD1. The J segment lost 3 bases and the V segment lost 1 base, leaving 8 bases of the junction unmatched. In germline, CDR1 is MNHEY, CDR2 SMNVEV (reference sequence). This CDR3 has 16 amino acids. Here the CDR3 reads CASSLWVGDRIYEQYF. CDR3 sequence (DNA): TGTGCCAGCAGTTTATGGGTGGGGGACAGGATCTACGAGCAGTACTTC.

This clonotype has ten or more counts. J is TRBJ2-7 and V is TRBV7-9, with TRBD2 identical over 15 bases. The J segment lost 5 bases and the V segment lost 5 bases, leaving 4 bases of the junction unmatched. The CDR3 length is 15 residues. In germline, CDR1 is SEHNR, CDR2 FQNEAQ (reference sequence). CDR3 nucleotides: TGTGCCAGCAGCCGGACTAGCGGGAGGGTTAACGAGCAGTACTTC. Translation gives CASSRTSGRVNEQYF. The whole variable domain, remainder taken from reference TRBV7-9 and TRBJ2-7, is DTGVSQNPRHKITKRGQNVTFRCDPISEHNRLYWYRQTLGQGPEFLTYFQNEAQLEKSRLLSDRFSAERPKGSFSTLEIQRTEQGDSAMYLCASSRTSGRVNEQYFGPGTRLTVT.

This clonotype has a count of ten or more. J is TRBJ1-2 and V is TRBV6-1; a weak D match, TRBD1 (5 bases). Trimming pared 0 bases from V and 4 bases from J, leaving 15 bases between. CDR1 and CDR2 from the germline V gene are MNHNS and SASEGT. The CDR3 sequence is 16 residues long. Here the CDR3 reads CASSEAKISRGYGYTF. CDR3 nucleotides: TGTGCCAGCAGTGAAGCGAAAATAAGTAGGGGCTATGGCTACACCTTC.

Comment on this clonotype: Its ends do not fully match the called genes, so a read error is possible. This CDR3 is CASTLKVGATDTQYF. As DNA, the CDR3 is TGTGCCAGCACCTTAAAAGTGGGAGCAACAGATACGCAGTATTTT. The chain couples TRBV7-2 to TRBJ2-3; D is possibly TRBD2 (5 bases). This CDR3 region has 15 residues. Germline values: CDR1 SGHTA, CDR2 FQGNSA.

The chain uses TRBV18 and TRBJ2-7; D is tentatively TRBD1 or TRBD2 (6 bases each). Germline V gene lookup returns CDR1 KGHSH and CDR2 LQKENI. Trimming left V 2 bases short and J 3 bases short, with 20 bases between. This CDR3 has 17 residues. The CDR3 DNA sequence: TGTGCCAGCTCACCAGCGGGACACGGGGGATGGAACTACGAGCAGTACTTC. Amino acids: CASSPAGHGGWNYEQYF.

This clonotype was seen repeatedly, ten times or more. V usage is TRBV2 and J usage is TRBJ2-7; D call uncertain. Trimming took 6 bases from V and 7 from J, leaving 19 bases between them. Germline CDR1 is SNHLY and CDR2 is FYNNEI. This CDR3 contains 14 residues. CDR3 loop: CASSRQGPGLEQYF. The CDR3 DNA follows: TGTGCCAGCAGCCGACAAGGGCCCGGTTTGGAGCAGTACTTC.

The table lists this clonotype with many counts. The chain links TRBV27 to TRBJ2-1; D gene unclear. This CDR3 is built from 14 residues. Germline V gene sequence: CDR1 MNHEY, CDR2 SMNVEV (reference sequence). V lost 6 bases, J lost 2 bases, and 11 bases lay in between. In nucleotides, the CDR3 is TGTGCCAGCAGGGTCGGAATTGCCTACAATGAGCAGTTCTTC. As protein: CASRVGIAYNEQFF.

This clonotype was counted between two and nine times. J is TRBJ2-7 and V is TRBV7-9; the match to TRBD2 covers 7 bases. Germline trimming cut 8 bases from V and 6 bases from J; bases unmatched to any gene: 19. The CDR3 extends over 16 amino acids. CDR1 and CDR2 from the germline V gene are SEHNR and FQNEAQ (reference sequence). The CDR3 is CASAQVKGGPFGEQYF. The CDR3 DNA follows: TGTGCCAGCGCCCAGGTAAAGGGAGGGCCGTTTGGCGAGCAGTACTTC.

The gene calls are TRBV20-1 and TRBJ1-1; D ambiguous. V was cut by 3 bases and J by 2 bases, with 10 bases left in between. The CDR3 covers 13 residues. Per germline, CDR1 DFQATT and CDR2 SNEGSKA (reference sequence). The CDR3 nucleotides are TGCAGTGCTAGTCGGGCGGGAAACACTGAAGCTTTCTTT. It codes for CSASRAGNTEAFF.